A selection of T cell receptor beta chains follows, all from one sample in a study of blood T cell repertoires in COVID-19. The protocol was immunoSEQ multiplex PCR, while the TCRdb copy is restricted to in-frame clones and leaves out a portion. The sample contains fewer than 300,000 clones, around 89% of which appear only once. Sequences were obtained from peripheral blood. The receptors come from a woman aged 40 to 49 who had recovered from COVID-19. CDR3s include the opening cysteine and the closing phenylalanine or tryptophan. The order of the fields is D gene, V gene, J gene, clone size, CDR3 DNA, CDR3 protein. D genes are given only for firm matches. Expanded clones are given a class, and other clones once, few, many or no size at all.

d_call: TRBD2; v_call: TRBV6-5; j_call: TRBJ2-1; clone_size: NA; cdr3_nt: TGTGCCAGCCTTGCGGGAGGGCCATGGAATGAGCAGTTCTTC; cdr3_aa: CASLAGGPWNEQFF
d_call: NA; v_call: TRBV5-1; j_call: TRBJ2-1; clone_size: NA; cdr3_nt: TGCGCCAGCAGCGACAAGCTAGCGAGCACCTACAATGAGCAGTTCTTC; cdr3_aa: CASSDKLASTYNEQFF
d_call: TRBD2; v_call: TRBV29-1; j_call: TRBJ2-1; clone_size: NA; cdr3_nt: TGCAGCGTGAGGTTAGGACTAGCGGGGTCCTACAATGAGCAGTTCTTC; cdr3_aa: CSVRLGLAGSYNEQFF
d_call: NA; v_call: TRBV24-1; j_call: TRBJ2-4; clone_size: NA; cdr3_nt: TGTGCCACCAGTGATACCTACCCAGGGAACCAGCGGGCAAACATTCAGTACTTC; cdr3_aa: CATSDTYPGNQRANIQYF
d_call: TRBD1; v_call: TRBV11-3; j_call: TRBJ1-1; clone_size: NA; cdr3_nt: TGTGCCAGCAGCCCGCAGGGGGACACTGAAGCTTTCTTT; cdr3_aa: CASSPQGDTEAFF
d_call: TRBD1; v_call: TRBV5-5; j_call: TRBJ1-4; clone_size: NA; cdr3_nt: TGTGCCAGCAGCAATCAGGGGGAGGCTAATGAAAAACTGTTTTTT; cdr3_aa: CASSNQGEANEKLFF
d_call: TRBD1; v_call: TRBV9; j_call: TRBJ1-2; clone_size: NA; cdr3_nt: TGTGCCAGCAGCGTAGCAGGGGGCGACGGCTACACCTTC; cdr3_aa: CASSVAGGDGYTF
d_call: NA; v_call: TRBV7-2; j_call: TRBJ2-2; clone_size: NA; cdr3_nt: TGTGCCAGCAGCCCGGGACACAACACCGGGGAGCTGTTTTTT; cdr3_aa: CASSPGHNTGELFF
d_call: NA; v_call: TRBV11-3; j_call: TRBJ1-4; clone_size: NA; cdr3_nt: TGTGCCAGCAGCTTACGCCGGGGGGGTAATGAAAAACTGTTTTTT; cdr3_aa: CASSLRRGGNEKLFF
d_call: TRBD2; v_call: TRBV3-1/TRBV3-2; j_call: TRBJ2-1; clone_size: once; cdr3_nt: TGTGCCAGCAGCCAAGACGGCGGGAGTCCGGGTGAGCAGTTCTTC; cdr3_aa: CASSQDGGSPGEQFF
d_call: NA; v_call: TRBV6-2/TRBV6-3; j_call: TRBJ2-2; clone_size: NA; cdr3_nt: TGTGCCAGCAGTTACTCGATAATTCCGACTCTGAACACCGGGGAGCTGTTTTTT; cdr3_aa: CASSYSIIPTLNTGELFF
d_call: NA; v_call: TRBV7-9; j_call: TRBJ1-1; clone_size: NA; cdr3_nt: TGTGCCAGCAGCCCCCGGTTGAACACTGAAGCTTTCTTT; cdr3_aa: CASSPRLNTEAFF
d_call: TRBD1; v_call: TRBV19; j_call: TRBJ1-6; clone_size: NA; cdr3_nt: TGTGCCAGTAGTACCGAACAGGGGCGCTCCTATAATTCACCCCTCCACTTT; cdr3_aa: CASSTEQGRSYNSPLHF
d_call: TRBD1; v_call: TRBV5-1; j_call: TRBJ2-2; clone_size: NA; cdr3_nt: TGCGCCAGCAGCTTGGCCGACCTTAGGGGGCGCGGCGGGGAGCTGTTTTTT; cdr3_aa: CASSLADLRGRGGELFF
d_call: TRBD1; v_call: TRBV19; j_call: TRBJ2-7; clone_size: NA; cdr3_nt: TGTGCCAGTAGTACCAGGGACAGGCCCTCCTACGAGCAGTACTTC; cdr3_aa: CASSTRDRPSYEQYF
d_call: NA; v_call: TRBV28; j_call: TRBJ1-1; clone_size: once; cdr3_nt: TGTGCCAGCAGGGGGAGGGTGGGCGCTGAAGCTTTCTTT; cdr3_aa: CASRGRVGAEAFF
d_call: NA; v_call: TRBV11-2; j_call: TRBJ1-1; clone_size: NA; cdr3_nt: TGTGCCAGCAGCTTAGGTCTTCGGGGGGAAGCTTTCTTT; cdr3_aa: CASSLGLRGEAFF
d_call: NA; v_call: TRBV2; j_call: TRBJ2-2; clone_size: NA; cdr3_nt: TGTGCCAGCAGTGAAGTCAAGGGGGCCGGGGAGCTGTTTTTT; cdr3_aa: CASSEVKGAGELFF
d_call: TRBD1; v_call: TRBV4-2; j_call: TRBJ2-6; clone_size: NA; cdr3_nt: TGTGCCAGCAGCCGACAGGGGTTGGGGGCCAACGTCCTGACTTTC; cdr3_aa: CASSRQGLGANVLTF
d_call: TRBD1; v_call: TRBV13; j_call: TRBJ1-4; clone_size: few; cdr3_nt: TGTGCCAGCAGCTTAGGGACAGGGGCGGGTGAAAAACTGTTTTTT; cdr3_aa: CASSLGTGAGEKLFF
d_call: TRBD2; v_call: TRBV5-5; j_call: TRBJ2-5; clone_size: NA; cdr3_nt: TGTGCCAGCAGCGCCCGGACTAGCGGGAGTGAGGAGACCCAGTACTTC; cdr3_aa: CASSARTSGSEETQYF
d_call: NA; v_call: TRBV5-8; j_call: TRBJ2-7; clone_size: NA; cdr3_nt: TGTGCCAGCAGCCCCCGGGTCCCCTACGAGCAGTACTTC; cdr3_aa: CASSPRVPYEQYF
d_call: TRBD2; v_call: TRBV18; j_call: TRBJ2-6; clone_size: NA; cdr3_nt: TGTGCCAGCTCGAACCGCCGCGGGACTAGCGGCCGTGGGGCCAACGTCCTGACTTTC; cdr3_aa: CASSNRRGTSGRGANVLTF
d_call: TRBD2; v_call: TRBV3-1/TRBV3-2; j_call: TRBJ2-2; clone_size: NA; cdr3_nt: TGTGCCAGCAGCCAATGGGTAGCGGGAGGCCGGGTGGCCCGGGAGCTGTTTTTT; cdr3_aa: CASSQWVAGGRVARELFF
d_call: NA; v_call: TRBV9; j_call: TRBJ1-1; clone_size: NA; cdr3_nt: TGTGCCAGCAGCGTAGGTGGCCGGGGCACTGAAGCTTTCTTT; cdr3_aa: CASSVGGRGTEAFF
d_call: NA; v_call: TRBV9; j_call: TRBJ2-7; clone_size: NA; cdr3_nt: TGTGCCAGCAGCGTAGGTCGGGGGGCCCCCTACGAGCAGTACTTC; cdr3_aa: CASSVGRGAPYEQYF
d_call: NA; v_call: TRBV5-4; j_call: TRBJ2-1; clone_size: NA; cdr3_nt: TGTGCCAGCAGCTTGGTGGGGCAGAATACTGAGCAGTTCTTC; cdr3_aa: CASSLVGQNTEQFF
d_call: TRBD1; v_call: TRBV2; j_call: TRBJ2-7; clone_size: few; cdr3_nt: TGTGCCAGCGGCCGGGACAGGGGCTACGAGCAGTACTTC; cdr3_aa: CASGRDRGYEQYF
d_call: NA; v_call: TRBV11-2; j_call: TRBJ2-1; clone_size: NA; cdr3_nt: TGTGCCAGCAGCTTAGGGGGTAGCGGCAATGAGCAGTTCTTC; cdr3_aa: CASSLGGSGNEQFF
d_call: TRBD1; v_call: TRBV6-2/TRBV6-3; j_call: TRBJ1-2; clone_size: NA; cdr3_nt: TGTGCCAGCAGTTTGTGGGGACAGGGAAATGGCTACACCTTC; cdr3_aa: CASSLWGQGNGYTF
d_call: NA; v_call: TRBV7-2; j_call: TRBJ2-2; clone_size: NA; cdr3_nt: TGTGCCAGCAGCTTACGCCCCCTAGACACCGGGGAGCTGTTTTTT; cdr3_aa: CASSLRPLDTGELFF
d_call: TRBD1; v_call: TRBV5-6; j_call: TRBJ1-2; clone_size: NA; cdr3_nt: TGTGCCAGCAGCATTAGACAGGGGCCCTATGGCTACACCTTC; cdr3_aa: CASSIRQGPYGYTF
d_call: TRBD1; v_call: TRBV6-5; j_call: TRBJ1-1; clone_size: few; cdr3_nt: TGTGCCAGCACCACAGGGGGCGGGTGGAGCACTGAAGCTTTCTTT; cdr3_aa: CASTTGGGWSTEAFF
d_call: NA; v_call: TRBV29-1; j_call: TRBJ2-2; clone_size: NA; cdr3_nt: TGCAGCGCGCCCCGAGCTACCGGGGAGCTGTTTTTT; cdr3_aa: CSAPRATGELFF
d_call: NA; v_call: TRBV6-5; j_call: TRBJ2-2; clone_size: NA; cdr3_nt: TGTGCCAGCAGCCCCCGTCCAACCGGTTCCGGGGAGCTGTTTTTT; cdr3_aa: CASSPRPTGSGELFF
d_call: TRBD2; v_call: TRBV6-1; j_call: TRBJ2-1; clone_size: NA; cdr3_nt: TGTGCCAGCAGTGGGGCCGGGACTAGCGCCCTCGGGGAGCAGTTCTTC; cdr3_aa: CASSGAGTSALGEQFF
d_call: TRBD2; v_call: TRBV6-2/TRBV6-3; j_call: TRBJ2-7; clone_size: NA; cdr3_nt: TGTGCCAGCACCCCCGGGGGGAGCTCCTACGAGCAGTACTTC; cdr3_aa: CASTPGGSSYEQYF
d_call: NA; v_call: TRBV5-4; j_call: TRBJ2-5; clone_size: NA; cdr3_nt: TGTGCCAGCAGCTCGTGGGGGCCCACCGAGACCCAGTACTTC; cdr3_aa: CASSSWGPTETQYF
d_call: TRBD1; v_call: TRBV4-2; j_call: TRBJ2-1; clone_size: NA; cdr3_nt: TGTGCCAGCAGCCACCCGACAGGGATGGGGAACAATGAGCAGTTCTTC; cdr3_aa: CASSHPTGMGNNEQFF
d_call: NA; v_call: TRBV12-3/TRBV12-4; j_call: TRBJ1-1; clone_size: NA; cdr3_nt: TGTGCCAGCAGTTTCTCGTACACTGAAGCTTTCTTT; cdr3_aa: CASSFSYTEAFF
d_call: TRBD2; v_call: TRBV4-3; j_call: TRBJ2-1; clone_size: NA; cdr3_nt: TGCGCCAGCAGCCAAGTCTCGGCTAGCGGGTCCTACAATGAGCAGTTCTTC; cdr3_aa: CASSQVSASGSYNEQFF
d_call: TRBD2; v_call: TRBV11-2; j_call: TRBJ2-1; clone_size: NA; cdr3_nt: TGTGCCAGCAGCCGGACTAGCGGGGGGGCTGGAGACAATGAGCAGTTCTTC; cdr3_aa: CASSRTSGGAGDNEQFF
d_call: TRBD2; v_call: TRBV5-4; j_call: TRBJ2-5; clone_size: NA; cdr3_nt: TGTGCCAGCAGCTTGGACCCACGGGGGGGGGAGACCCAGTACTTC; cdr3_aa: CASSLDPRGGETQYF
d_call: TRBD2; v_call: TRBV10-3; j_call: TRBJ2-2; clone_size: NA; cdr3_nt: TGTGCCATCAGCCCTCACGGGACTAGCTGGAGGAGCACCGGGGAGCTGTTTTTT; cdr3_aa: CAISPHGTSWRSTGELFF
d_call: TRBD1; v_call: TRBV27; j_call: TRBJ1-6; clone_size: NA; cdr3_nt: TGTGCCAGCAGACCCGGACAGGACAGTAATTCACCCCTCCACTTT; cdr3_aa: CASRPGQDSNSPLHF
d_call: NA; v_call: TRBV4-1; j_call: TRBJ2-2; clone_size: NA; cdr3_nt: TGCGCCAGCAGCCAACGTGGCGGGGTAGCGAACACCGGGGAGCTGTTTTTT; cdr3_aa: CASSQRGGVANTGELFF
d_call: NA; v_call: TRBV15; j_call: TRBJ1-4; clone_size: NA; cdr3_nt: TGTGCCACCAAACAGGCGCCTTGGGAAAAACTGTTTTTT; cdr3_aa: CATKQAPWEKLFF
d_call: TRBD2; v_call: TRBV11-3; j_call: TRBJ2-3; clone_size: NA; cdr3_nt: TGTGCCAGCAGCTTAGCGTCTAGCGGTCCCACAGATACGCAGTATTTT; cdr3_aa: CASSLASSGPTDTQYF
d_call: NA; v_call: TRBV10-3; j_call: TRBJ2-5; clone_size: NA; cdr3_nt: TGTGCCATCAGTGCCCTCCCTTCAGGCCAAGAGACCCAGTACTTC; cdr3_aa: CAISALPSGQETQYF
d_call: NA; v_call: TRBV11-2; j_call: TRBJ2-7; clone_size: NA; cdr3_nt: TGTGCCAGCAGCTTAGGTGTCACCTACTACGAGCAGTACTTC; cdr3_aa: CASSLGVTYYEQYF
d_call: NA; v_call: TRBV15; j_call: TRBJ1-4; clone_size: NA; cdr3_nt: TGTGCCACCAGCAGACTACGGGATAATGAAAAACTGTTTTTT; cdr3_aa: CATSRLRDNEKLFF
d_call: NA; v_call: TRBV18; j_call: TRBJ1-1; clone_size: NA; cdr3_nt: TGTGCCAGCTCACCAGGGTCTGTCAGCCTAGAATCCACTGAAGCTTTCTTT; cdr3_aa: CASSPGSVSLESTEAFF
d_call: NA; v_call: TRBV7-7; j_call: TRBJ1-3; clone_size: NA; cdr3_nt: TGTGCTAGCAGCTTAGCCGGGGCTGGAAACACCATATATTTT; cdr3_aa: CASSLAGAGNTIYF
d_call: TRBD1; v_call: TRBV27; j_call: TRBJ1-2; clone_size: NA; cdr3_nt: TGTGCCAGCAGTTTGGCGGGACAGGTCTATGGCTACACCTTC; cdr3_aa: CASSLAGQVYGYTF
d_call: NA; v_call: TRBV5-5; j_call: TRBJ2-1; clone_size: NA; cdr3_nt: TGTGCCAGCAGCCCTCGTCGGGGAGTGGCCGATGAGCAGTTCTTC; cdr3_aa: CASSPRRGVADEQFF
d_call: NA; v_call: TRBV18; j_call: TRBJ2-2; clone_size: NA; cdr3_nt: TGTGCCAGCTCACCCAAGGACAGATTAATGACGAACACCGGGGAGCTGTTTTTT; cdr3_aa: CASSPKDRLMTNTGELFF
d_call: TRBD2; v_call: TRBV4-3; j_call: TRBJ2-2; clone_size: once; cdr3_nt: TGCGCCAGCAGCCAAGATTCGTCTAGCGGGGCGAACACCGGGGAGCTGTTTTTT; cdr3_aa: CASSQDSSSGANTGELFF
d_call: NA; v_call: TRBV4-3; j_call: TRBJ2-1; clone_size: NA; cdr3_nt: TGCGCCAGCAGCCCGGGACTTTACAATGAGCAGTTCTTC; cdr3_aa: CASSPGLYNEQFF
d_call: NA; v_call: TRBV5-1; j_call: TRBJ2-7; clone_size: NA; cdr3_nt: TGCGCCAGCACCTTGGGGGCCCCAAGGGAGCAGTACTTC; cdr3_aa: CASTLGAPREQYF